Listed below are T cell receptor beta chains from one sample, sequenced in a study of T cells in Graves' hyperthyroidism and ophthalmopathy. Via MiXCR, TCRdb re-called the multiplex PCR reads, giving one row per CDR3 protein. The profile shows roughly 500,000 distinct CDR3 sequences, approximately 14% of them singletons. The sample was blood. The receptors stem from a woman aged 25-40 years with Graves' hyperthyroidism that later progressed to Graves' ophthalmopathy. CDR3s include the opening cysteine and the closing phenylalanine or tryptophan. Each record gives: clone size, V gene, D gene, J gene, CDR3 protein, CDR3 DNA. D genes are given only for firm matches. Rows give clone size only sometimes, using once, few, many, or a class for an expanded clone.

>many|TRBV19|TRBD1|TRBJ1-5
CASSPGTGHNQPQHF
TGTGCCAGTAGTCCTGGGACAGGGCACAATCAGCCCCAGCATTTT
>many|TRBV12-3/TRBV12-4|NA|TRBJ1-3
CATSRALSTIYF
TGTGCCACCTCAAGGGCCCTTTCCACCATATATTTT
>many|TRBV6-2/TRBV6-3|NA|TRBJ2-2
CAGRDDNTGELFF
TGTGCCGGCCGGGACGATAACACCGGGGAGCTGTTTTTT
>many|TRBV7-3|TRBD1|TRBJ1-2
CASSLDGTGVYGYTF
TGTGCCAGCAGCTTAGACGGGACAGGGGTTTATGGCTACACCTTC
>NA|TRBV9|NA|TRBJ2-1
CASSVAGHNEQFF
TGTGCCAGCAGCGTAGCGGGACACAATGAGCAGTTCTTC
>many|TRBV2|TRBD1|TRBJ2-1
CASRDRGNEQFF
TGTGCCAGTAGGGACAGGGGCAATGAGCAGTTCTTC
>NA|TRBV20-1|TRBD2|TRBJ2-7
CSARDLRGDPLHEQYF
TGCAGTGCTAGAGATTTGCGGGGGGACCCCCTGCACGAGCAGTACTTC
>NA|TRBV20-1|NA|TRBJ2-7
CSAGLSSYEQYF
TGCAGTGCTGGGCTGAGCTCCTACGAGCAGTACTTC
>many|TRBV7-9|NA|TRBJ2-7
CASSSSAQGMQYF
TGTGCCAGCAGCTCATCCGCTCAGGGAATGCAGTACTTC
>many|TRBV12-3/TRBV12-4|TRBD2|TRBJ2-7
CASSGQGTSGIPLREQYF
TGTGCCAGCAGTGGCCAAGGGACTAGCGGGATCCCTCTACGCGAGCAGTACTTC
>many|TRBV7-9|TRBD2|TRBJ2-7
CASSFTPGTISGPVAYEQYF
TGTGCCAGCAGCTTTACACCCGGGACTATCAGCGGACCTGTCGCCTACGAGCAGTACTTC
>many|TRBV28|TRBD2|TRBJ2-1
CASSSPGTSDNEQFF
TGTGCCAGCAGTAGCCCCGGGACTAGCGACAATGAGCAGTTCTTC
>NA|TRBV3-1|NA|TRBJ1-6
CASRHTDNSPLHF
TGTGCCAGCAGACATACAGATAATTCACCCCTCCACTTT
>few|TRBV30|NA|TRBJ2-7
CAWSNYGEQYF
TGTGCCTGGAGTAACTACGGCGAGCAGTACTTC
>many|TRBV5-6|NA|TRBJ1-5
CASSLNGELHSNQPQHF
TGTGCCAGCAGCTTGAACGGGGAACTACATAGCAATCAGCCCCAGCATTTT
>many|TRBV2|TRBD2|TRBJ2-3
CASSESLAGADTQYF
TGTGCCAGCAGTGAATCTCTAGCGGGAGCTGATACGCAGTATTTT
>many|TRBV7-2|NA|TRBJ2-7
CASSGGRGEGLEQYF
TGTGCCAGCAGCGGGGGGCGAGGGGAGGGGCTCGAGCAGTACTTC
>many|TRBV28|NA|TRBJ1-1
CASSLRREAFF
TGTGCCAGCAGTTTGAGGCGTGAAGCTTTCTTT
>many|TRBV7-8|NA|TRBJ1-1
CASSLAEHNTEAFF
TGTGCCAGCAGCTTAGCGGAACATAACACTGAAGCTTTCTTT
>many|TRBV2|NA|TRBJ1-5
CASRGMGASNQPQHF
TGTGCCAGCAGAGGGATGGGGGCTAGCAATCAGCCCCAGCATTTT
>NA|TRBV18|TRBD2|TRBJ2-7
CASSPPGTSGDTYEQYF
TGTGCCAGCTCACCGCCCGGGACTAGCGGGGACACCTACGAGCAGTACTTC
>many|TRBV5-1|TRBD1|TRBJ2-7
CASSPAQGQGYEQYF
TGCGCCAGCAGCCCAGCCCAGGGACAGGGCTACGAGCAGTACTTC
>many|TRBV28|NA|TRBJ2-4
CASSWAALATKNIQYF
TGTGCCAGCAGTTGGGCTGCCCTCGCAACCAAAAACATTCAGTACTTC
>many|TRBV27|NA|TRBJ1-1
CASSRQGSAFF
TGTGCCAGCAGCCGGCAGGGTTCAGCTTTCTTT
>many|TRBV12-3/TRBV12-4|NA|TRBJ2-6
CASSLRGDFLSGANVLTF
TGTGCCAGCAGTTTACGCGGGGACTTCCTCTCTGGGGCCAACGTCCTGACTTTC
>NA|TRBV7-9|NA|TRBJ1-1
CASSLNQGGLTEAFF
TGTGCCAGCAGCTTAAATCAGGGTGGATTGACTGAAGCTTTCTTT
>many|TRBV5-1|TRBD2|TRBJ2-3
CASSLASSGRPDTQYF
TGCGCCAGCAGCTTGGCATCTAGCGGGAGACCAGATACGCAGTATTTT
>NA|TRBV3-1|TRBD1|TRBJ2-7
CAAGQGIYEQYF
TGTGCCGCGGGACAGGGGATCTACGAGCAGTACTTC
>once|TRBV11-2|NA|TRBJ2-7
CASSLYPSAQSYEQYF
TGTGCCAGCAGCTTATATCCCTCGGCTCAAAGTTACGAGCAGTACTTC
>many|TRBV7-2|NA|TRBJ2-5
CASSLAGVQETQYF
TGTGCCAGCAGCTTAGCCGGAGTACAAGAGACCCAGTACTTC
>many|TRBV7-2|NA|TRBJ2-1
CASRGGGRLFEQFF
TGTGCCAGCAGGGGGGGCGGGAGATTGTTTGAGCAGTTCTTC
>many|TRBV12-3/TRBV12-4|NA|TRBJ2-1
CASSARAGTFNEQFF
TGTGCCAGCAGTGCCCGGGCGGGGACCTTCAATGAGCAGTTCTTC
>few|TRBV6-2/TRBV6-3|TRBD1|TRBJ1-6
CASSYDRGSPLHF
TGTGCCAGCAGTTACGACAGGGGATCACCCCTCCACTTT
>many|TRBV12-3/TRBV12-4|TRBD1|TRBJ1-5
CASSPGQGQLNQPQHF
TGTGCCAGCAGTCCGGGCCAGGGACAGTTAAATCAGCCCCAGCATTTT
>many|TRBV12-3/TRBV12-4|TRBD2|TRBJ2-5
CASRGTSGRRETQYF
TGTGCCAGCAGAGGGACTAGCGGGAGGCGAGAGACCCAGTACTTC
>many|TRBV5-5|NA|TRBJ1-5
CASSLSGRTFFLNQPQHF
TGTGCCAGCAGCTTGTCGGGAAGGACTTTTTTCCTCAATCAGCCCCAGCATTTT
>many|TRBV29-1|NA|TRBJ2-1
CSVARAGGKNEQFF
TGCAGCGTTGCGAGGGCAGGGGGGAAGAATGAGCAGTTCTTC
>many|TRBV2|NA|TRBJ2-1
CASCETEGSYNEQFF
TGTGCCAGCTGTGAAACAGAGGGCTCCTACAATGAGCAGTTCTTC
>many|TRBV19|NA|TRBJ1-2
CASSPVIAGKGYGYTF
TGTGCCAGCAGCCCCGTAATCGCAGGGAAAGGCTATGGCTACACCTTC
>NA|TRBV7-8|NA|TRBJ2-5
CASSLAGLQYQETQYF
TGTGCCAGCAGCTTAGCAGGGCTCCAGTACCAAGAGACCCAGTACTTC
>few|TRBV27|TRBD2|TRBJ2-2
CASSLGTSGGSTGELFF
TGTGCCAGCAGTTTAGGGACTAGCGGGGGCAGCACCGGGGAGCTGTTTTTT
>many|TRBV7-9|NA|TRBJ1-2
CASSLGDAWYGYTF
TGTGCCAGCAGCTTAGGGGACGCCTGGTATGGCTACACCTTC
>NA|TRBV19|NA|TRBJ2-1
CASSKGVGRDEQFF
TGTGCCAGTAGTAAAGGGGTTGGACGCGATGAGCAGTTCTTC
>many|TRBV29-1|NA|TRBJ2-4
CSVEGAKNIQYF
TGCAGCGTTGAAGGAGCCAAAAACATTCAGTACTTC
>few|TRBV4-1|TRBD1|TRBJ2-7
CASSQGTGGPYEQYF
TGCGCCAGCAGCCAAGGGACAGGGGGCCCTTACGAGCAGTACTTC
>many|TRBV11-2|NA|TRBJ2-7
CASSLDGTDGSYEQYF
TGTGCCAGCAGCTTAGATGGGACGGACGGCTCCTACGAGCAGTACTTC
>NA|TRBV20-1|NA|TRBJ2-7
CSRGGESYEQYF
TGCAGTAGGGGGGGAGAATCCTACGAGCAGTACTTC
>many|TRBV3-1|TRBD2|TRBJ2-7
CASSQDPSGIYEQYF
TGTGCCAGCAGCCAAGACCCTAGCGGGATTTACGAGCAGTACTTC
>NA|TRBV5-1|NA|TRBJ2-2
CASKYDHTGTGELFF
TGCGCCAGCAAGTATGACCATACGGGCACCGGGGAGCTGTTTTTT
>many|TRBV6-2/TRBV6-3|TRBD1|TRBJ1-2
CASSPSDRGNGYTF
TGTGCCAGCAGTCCCTCGGACAGGGGGAACGGCTACACCTTC
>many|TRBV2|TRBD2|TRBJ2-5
CASKLLAGAQETQYF
TGTGCCAGCAAGCTTTTAGCGGGAGCCCAAGAGACCCAGTACTTC
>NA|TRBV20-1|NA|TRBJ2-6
CSATAQGGGANVLTF
TGCAGTGCTACCGCCCAAGGGGGTGGGGCCAACGTCCTGACTTTC
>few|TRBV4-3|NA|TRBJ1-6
CASSQEVTENSPLHF
TGCGCCAGCAGCCAAGAGGTGACGGAGAATTCACCCCTCCACTTT
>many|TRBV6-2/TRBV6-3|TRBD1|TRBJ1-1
CASTKGAYTEAFF
TGTGCCAGCACCAAGGGGGCCTACACTGAAGCTTTCTTT